The 7 T cell receptor beta chains below were found in one sample sequenced in a study of human T cells and chemical hapten exposure. Time point described: patch test 1, 2 weeks after DPC sensitization. Treatment given: therapeutic diphenylcyclopropenone sensitization with weekly scalp DPC. Using its own MiXCR run on the RACE reads, TCRdb lists one record per CDR3 protein. The data hold some 79,000 distinct CDR3 sequences, with around 7% observed a single time. Specimen: whole blood, collected in connection with sensitization to the hapten diphenylcyclopropenone (DPC). The receptors originated from a woman aged 25 to 39 with alopecia areata. Some clones in this sample may be carry-over from other donors' samples.

This clonotype has ten or more counts. The J gene is TRBJ2-5, the V gene TRBV29-1, with a tentative D call TRBD1 (5 bases). The CDR3 has 11 residues. The germline gives CDR1 SQVTM, CDR2 ANQGSEA. V was pared by 8 bases and J by 2 bases, with 9 bases between. The CDR3: CSTAGQETQYF. CDR3 nucleotide sequence: TGCAGCACTGCAGGGCAAGAGACCCAGTACTTC. The full variable domain, in which reference TRBV29-1 and TRBJ2-5 provide the parts outside the CDR3, is SAVISQKPSRDICQRGTSLTIQCQVDSQVTMMFWYRQQPGQSLTLIATANQGSEATYESGFVIDKFPISRPNLTFSTLTVSNMSPEDSSIYLCSTAGQETQYFGPGTRLLVL.

There are a few counts of this clonotype. The CDR3 DNA reads as TGCAGTGCTTTGCAAAATACGCAGTATTTT. Encoded protein: CSALQNTQYF. The rearrangement uses TRBV20-1 and TRBJ2-3, with D unclear. V lost 5 bases, J lost 7 bases, and 7 bases lay in between. Per the germline V gene, CDR1 is DFQATT and CDR2 is SNEGSKA (reference sequence). This CDR3 has 10 amino acids.

The chain links TRBV3-1 to TRBJ2-5; D perhaps matches TRBD2 (5 bases). The V end was cut by 6 bases, the J end by 5 bases, with 10 bases between. Germline V gene data show CDR1 as LGHDT and CDR2 as YNNKEL (reference sequence). The CDR3 is 12 residues long. The CDR3 DNA is TGTGCCAGCAGGGCGCCGGGGGAGACCCAGTACTTC. It is translated as CASRAPGETQYF.

V and J are TRBV12-5 and TRBJ1-3; maybe TRBD1 (5 bases). CDR1 is LGHNT, CDR2 FRNRAP, per germline. V was cut by 2 bases and J by 0 bases, with 11 bases left in between. There are 16 residues in the CDR3. CDR3 in amino acids: CASGLWGNYSGNTIYF. The CDR3 DNA is TGTGCTAGTGGTTTGTGGGGGAACTACTCTGGAAACACCATATATTTT.

Ten or more counts support this clonotype. The rearrangement uses TRBV28 and TRBJ1-1; the D is unclear. From germline, CDR1 is MDHEN and CDR2 SYDVKM. CDR3 length: 12 residues. Trimming took off 0 bases at V and 10 bases at J, with 9 bases between the two ends. CDR3 region: CASSLWIVGAFF. The CDR3, as DNA: TGTGCCAGCAGTTTATGGATAGTGGGAGCTTTCTTT.

This clonotype was seen ten or more times. The genes are TRBV18 and TRBJ2-1; D unclear. V dropped 6 bases and J dropped 10 bases, with 10 bases sitting between them. Per germline, CDR1 KGHSH and CDR2 LQKENI. CDR3 length equals 11 residues. The DNA of the CDR3 is TGTGCCAGCTCTCTCTCCCGGGAGCAGTTCTTC. It translates to CASSLSREQFF. Full variable domain (outside the CDR3, taken from reference TRBV18 and TRBJ2-1): NAGVMQNPRHLVRRRGQEARLRCSPMKGHSHVYWYRQLPEEGLKFMVYLQKENIIDESGMPKERFSAEFPKEGPSILRIQQVVRGDSAAYFCASSLSREQFFGPGTRLTVL.

This clonotype was picked up many times. The genes are TRBV30 and TRBJ2-7; 7 nucleotides align to TRBD1. Germline CDR1 GTSNPN, CDR2 SVGIG (reference sequence). The CDR3 is 12 amino acids. Germline trimming cut 5 bases from V and 2 bases from J; bases unmatched to any gene: 3. The CDR3 DNA follows: TGTGCCTGGGCCGGGACAGCCTACGAGCAGTACTTC. Amino acid sequence: CAWAGTAYEQYF.